A single sample gave rise to the 21 T cell receptor beta chains below, sequenced in a study of blood T cell repertoires in COVID-19. Clones were read by immunoSEQ multiplex PCR, and TCRdb kept only the in-frame ones, dropping some. This table holds fewer than 500,000 clones, about 85% found once. Sequenced sample: PBMCs or T cells enriched from blood (not recorded which). The receptors were gathered from a woman aged 18-30 years with acute COVID-19.

The sample holds one count of this clone. The rearrangement joins TRBV2 to TRBJ1-1, with D unclear. CDR1 SNHLY and CDR2 FYNNEI come from the germline V gene. The CDR3 has 13 amino acids. V was trimmed by 10 bases and J by 0 bases, leaving 12 bases between them. The CDR3: CATPSAMNTEAFF. CDR3 in DNA: TGTGCCACCCCCTCTGCGATGAACACTGAAGCTTTCTTT.

This chain links TRBV11-2 with TRBJ2-5, with TRBD1 matching over 7 bases. The CDR3 totals 13 residues. V trimming: 5 bases; J trimming: 2 bases; junction bases outside the gene matches: 2. The V gene's germline CDR1 is SGHAT and CDR2 FQNNGV. CDR3 DNA sequence: TGTGCCAGCAGCCGGGACAGTCAAGAGACCCAGTACTTC. Translating it yields CASSRDSQETQYF.

The chain recombines TRBV5-4 with TRBJ1-5, with 7 bases identical to TRBD1. The CDR3 length is 14 residues. The germline V gene has CDR1 SGHNT and CDR2 YYREEE (reference sequence). V lost 4 bases and J lost 3; bases outside the gene matches: 4. The CDR3 sequence is CASSPGTDNQPQHF. The CDR3 DNA reads TGTGCCAGCAGCCCGGGGACAGACAATCAGCCCCAGCATTTT.

The rearrangement links TRBV29-1 to TRBJ1-1, with 9 bases identical to TRBD1. CDR1 and CDR2 (germline): SQVTM, ANQGSEA. The CDR3 sequence is 12 residues long. After removal of 8 bases from V and 1 base from J, the junction contained 2 bases not matched to a gene. CDR3 sequence (DNA): TGCAGCACGGGACAGGGGAACACTGAAGCTTTCTTT. Protein: CSTGQGNTEAFF.

The rearrangement joins TRBV19 to TRBJ1-3; TRBD1 agrees at 8 bases. The V and J ends lost 3 bases and 4 bases, in that order; junction bases with no gene match: 5. The CDR3 has 15 amino acids. CDR1 LNHDA and CDR2 SQIVND come from the germline V gene (reference sequence). The CDR3 nucleotides are TGTGCCAGTAGTATCTCGGACAGGGCCGGAAACACCATATATTTT. Protein sequence: CASSISDRAGNTIYF.

The CDR3 reads CAKGRGIDYGYTF. DNA of the CDR3: TGTGCAAAAGGCAGGGGAATAGACTATGGCTACACCTTC. The V call is TRBV12-3 or TRBV12-4, the J call TRBJ1-2, with D tentatively TRBD1 (6 bases). This CDR3 spans 13 amino acids.

The chain combines TRBV7-8 with TRBJ2-1; 8 bases align to TRBD2. The CDR3 consists of 14 residues. J lost 6 bases, V lost 5 bases, and 6 bases had no gene match. From germline, CDR1 is SGHVS and CDR2 FQNEAQ. DNA for the CDR3: TGTGCCAGCAGCCAAGAGGGACTAGGCAATGAGCAGTTCTTC. Its translation is CASSQEGLGNEQFF.

This clone was seen a handful of times. The V and J genes are TRBV7-9 and TRBJ2-7; the D gene is possibly TRBD1 (6 bases). CDR1 and CDR2 from the germline V gene are SEHNR and FQNEAQ (reference sequence). Trimming pared 1 base from V and 2 bases from J, leaving 9 bases between. The CDR3 extends over 14 amino acids. The CDR3 nucleotides read TGTGCCAGCAGCTTAGTTCAGGGGACCTACGAGCAGTACTTC. This encodes CASSLVQGTYEQYF.

This chain links TRBV7-9 with TRBJ2-7; D gene unclear. V lost 11 bases and J lost 4, with 12 bases in between. This CDR3 is built from 11 residues. Germline V gene data show CDR1 as SEHNR and CDR2 as FQNEAQ (reference sequence). The CDR3 bases are TGTGCCCCTGCGCGGTTATACGAGCAGTACTTC. Its protein is CAPARLYEQYF.

This chain links TRBV6-5 with TRBJ2-7, with D uncertain. This CDR3 has 13 residues. Trimming left V 0 bases short and J 7 bases short, with 10 bases between. Germline assignment: CDR1 MNHEY and CDR2 SVGAGI. The CDR3 loop is CASSYSVLREQYF. As DNA, the CDR3 is TGTGCCAGCAGTTACTCAGTCCTACGGGAGCAGTACTTC.

This rearrangement joins TRBV7-9 to TRBJ1-5, with 10 nucleotides matching TRBD1. Unmatched junction bases numbered 10, after V lost 5 bases and J lost 6 bases. The CDR3 consists of 16 residues. Looked up from germline, CDR1 is SEHNR and CDR2 is FQNEAQ (reference sequence). This chain's CDR3 is CASSAWGQGLSQPQHF. The CDR3 region has the DNA TGTGCCAGCAGCGCGTGGGGACAGGGGCTCAGTCAGCCCCAGCATTTT.

The gene calls are TRBV6-6 and TRBJ2-7; 7 bases agree with TRBD1. The CDR3 spans 15 residues. Germline-derived CDR1 and CDR2 are MNHNY and SVGAGI (reference sequence). Trimming took 5 bases from V and 2 from J; bases not matched to a gene: 9. This CDR3 reads CASSRSDRAPYEQYF. CDR3 coding DNA: TGTGCCAGCAGTCGATCAGACAGGGCTCCCTACGAGCAGTACTTC.

The genes are TRBV28 and TRBJ1-6, with no clear D. This CDR3 comprises 14 residues. The germline V gene has CDR1 MDHEN and CDR2 SYDVKM. V lost 3 bases and J 9 bases, leaving 12 bases between the germline ends. The CDR3 DNA follows: TGTGCCAGCAGTTTCCCGGGAGAGGTTTCACCCCTCCACTTT. Amino acid sequence: CASSFPGEVSPLHF.

The V gene is TRBV6-6, the J gene TRBJ2-2; D call uncertain. Between the trimmed V and J ends, which lost 2 bases and 4 bases, there was a span of 5 bases. The CDR3 contains 13 residues. CDR1 and CDR2 (germline): MNHNY, SVGAGI (reference sequence). CDR3 nucleotide sequence: TGTGCCAGCAGTTACCGCAGCACCGGGGAGCTGTTTTTT. Its translation is CASSYRSTGELFF.

V usage is TRBV4-1 and J usage is TRBJ1-6, with 8 bases matching TRBD1. The CDR3 extends over 17 amino acids. CDR1 MGHRA and CDR2 YSYEKL come from the germline V gene. V shed 0 bases, J shed 4 bases, and the junction held 5 bases outside the gene matches. The DNA for the CDR3 is TGCGCCAGCAGCCAAGACAGCGGGGACAGGTATAATTCACCCCTCCACTTT. It specifies CASSQDSGDRYNSPLHF.

The J gene is TRBJ2-7, the V gene TRBV7-2; 11 bases fit TRBD2. The CDR3 loop spans 14 amino acids. The germline CDR1 and CDR2 sequences are SGHTA and FQGNSA. The V segment lost 4 bases and the J segment 4 bases; nucleotides outside the gene matches: 3. This chain's CDR3 is CASSSGTSGYEQYF. The CDR3 region has the DNA TGTGCCAGCAGCTCGGGGACTAGCGGTTACGAGCAGTACTTC. Based on the CDR3 plus reference TRBV7-2 and TRBJ2-7, the full variable domain is GAGVSQSPSNKVTEKGKDVELRCDPISGHTALYWYRQSLGQGLEFLIYFQGNSAPDKSGLPSDRFSAERTGGSVSTLTIQRTQQEDSAVYLCASSSGTSGYEQYFGPGTRLTVT.

The chain combines TRBV6-5 with TRBJ2-5; 7 bases map to TRBD2. V was pared by 6 bases and J by 7 bases, with 11 bases of the junction left unmatched. Germline lookup yields CDR1 MNHEY and CDR2 SVGAGI. The CDR3 runs 14 residues. CDR3 sequence reads: CASRIYRSGGTQYF. Written as DNA, the CDR3 is TGTGCCAGCAGGATCTACCGGTCGGGAGGGACCCAGTACTTC.

This chain joins TRBV6-5 and TRBJ1-6; TRBD1 matches 7 bases. Germline V lookup: CDR1 MNHEY, CDR2 SVGAGI. V lost 8 bases and J lost 5; bases outside the gene matches: 3. The CDR3 is 13 residues long. CDR3 residues: CASHDRDNSPLHF. In DNA, the CDR3 is TGTGCCAGCCACGACAGGGATAATTCACCCCTCCACTTT.

This clone was recorded only once. CDR3 nucleotide sequence: TGCGCCAGCAGCCAAAAGGGACTAGCGACAACCGGGGAGCTGTTTTTT. It specifies CASSQKGLATTGELFF. The chain has TRBV4-3 and TRBJ2-2, with 10 positions matching TRBD2. Losses at the gene ends were 2 bases for V and 5 bases for J; bases not matched to a gene: 5. Germline CDR1 is LGHNA and CDR2 is YSLEER. This CDR3 contains 16 residues.

The J gene is TRBJ2-7, the V gene TRBV5-4; D is unresolved. V was clipped by 0 bases and J by 5 bases, with 9 bases between them. Per the germline V gene, CDR1 is SGHNT and CDR2 is YYREEE (reference sequence). CDR3 size: 13 residues. In nucleotides, the CDR3 is TGTGCCAGCAGCTTGGCCTGGAGCGACGAGCAGTACTTC. Protein sequence: CASSLAWSDEQYF.

This chain joins TRBV6-5 and TRBJ1-2; possible D gene TRBD1, 6 bases. The CDR3 consists of 15 residues. Germline values: CDR1 MNHEY, CDR2 SVGAGI. Deletions cut 0 bases from V and 7 bases from J, with 15 bases between. As DNA, the CDR3 is TGTGCCAGCAGTTACTCCCGGGGGGCGCAAGTTGGCTACACCTTC. Its protein is CASSYSRGAQVGYTF.